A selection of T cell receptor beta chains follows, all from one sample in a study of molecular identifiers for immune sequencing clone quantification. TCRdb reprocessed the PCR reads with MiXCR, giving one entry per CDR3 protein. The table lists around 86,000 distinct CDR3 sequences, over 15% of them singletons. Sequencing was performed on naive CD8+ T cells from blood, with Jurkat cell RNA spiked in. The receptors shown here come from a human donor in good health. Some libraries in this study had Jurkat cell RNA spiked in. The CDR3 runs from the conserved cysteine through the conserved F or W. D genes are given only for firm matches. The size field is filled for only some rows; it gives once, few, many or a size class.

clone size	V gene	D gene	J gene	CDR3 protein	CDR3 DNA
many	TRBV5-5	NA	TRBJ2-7	CASSSLDNSYEQYF	TGTGCCAGCAGCTCGTTGGACAACTCCTACGAGCAGTACTTC
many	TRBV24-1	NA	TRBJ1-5	CATSDRGDGQPQHF	TGTGCCACCAGTGACAGGGGAGACGGGCAGCCCCAGCATTTT
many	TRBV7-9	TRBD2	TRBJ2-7	CASSQGTGGYEQYF	TGTGCCAGCAGCCAGGGCACGGGAGGCTACGAGCAGTACTTC
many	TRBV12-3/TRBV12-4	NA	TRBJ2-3	CASSLARGRGDNTDTQYF	TGTGCCAGCAGTTTAGCGCGAGGGAGGGGGGACAACACAGATACGCAGTATTTT
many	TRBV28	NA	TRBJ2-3	CASSPIDTDTQYF	TGTGCCAGCAGTCCCATTGACACAGATACGCAGTATTTT
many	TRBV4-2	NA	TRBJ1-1	CASSPTTPGDTEAFF	TGTGCCAGCAGCCCCACAACTCCGGGGGACACTGAAGCTTTCTTT
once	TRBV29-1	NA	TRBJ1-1	CSVTGIEKNTEAFF	TGCAGCGTCACCGGGATAGAGAAGAACACTGAAGCTTTCTTT
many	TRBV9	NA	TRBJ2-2	CASSSDGVGANTGELFF	TGTGCCAGCAGCTCGGACGGCGTTGGTGCGAACACCGGGGAGCTGTTTTTT
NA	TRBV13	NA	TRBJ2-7	CASSLEWGVHEQYF	TGTGCCAGCAGCTTAGAATGGGGGGTTCACGAGCAGTACTTC
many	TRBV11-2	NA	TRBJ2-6	CASNSLEANVLTF	TGTGCCAGCAATAGCCTTGAGGCCAACGTCCTGACTTTC
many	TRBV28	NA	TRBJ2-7	CASSPTGSYEQYF	TGTGCCAGCAGTCCAACAGGGTCCTACGAGCAGTACTTC
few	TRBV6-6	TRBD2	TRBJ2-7	CASRNTEPGLAGYPYEQYF	TGTGCCAGCAGAAACACAGAACCGGGACTAGCGGGATATCCCTACGAGCAGTACTTC
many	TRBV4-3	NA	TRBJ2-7	CASSQEVRGAKYEQYF	TGCGCCAGCAGCCAAGAAGTACGGGGGGCAAAGTACGAGCAGTACTTC
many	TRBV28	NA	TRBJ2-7	CASSPGTDSYEQYF	TGTGCCAGCAGTCCAGGGACGGATTCCTACGAGCAGTACTTC
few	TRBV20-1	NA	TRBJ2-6	CSAFGGAGANVLTF	TGCAGTGCTTTTGGGGGCGCTGGGGCCAACGTCCTGACTTTC
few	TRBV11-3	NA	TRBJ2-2	CASSLQGFTGTGELFF	TGTGCCAGCAGCTTACAGGGTTTTACGGGCACCGGGGAGCTGTTTTTT
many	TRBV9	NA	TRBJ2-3	CASSVGGPPDTQYF	TGTGCCAGCAGCGTAGGAGGGCCCCCGGATACGCAGTATTTT
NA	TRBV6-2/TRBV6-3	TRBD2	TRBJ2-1	CASSYLVATGTSYNEQFF	TGTGCCAGCAGTTACTTGGTGGCGACCGGGACTAGCTACAATGAGCAGTTCTTC
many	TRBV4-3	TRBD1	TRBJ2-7	CASSQGTGGVNEQYF	TGCGCCAGCAGCCAAGGGACAGGGGGCGTGAACGAGCAGTACTTC
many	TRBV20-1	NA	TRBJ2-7	CSARSAGSSYEQYF	TGCAGTGCTAGAAGTGCAGGGAGCTCCTACGAGCAGTACTTC
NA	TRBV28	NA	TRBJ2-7	CASAGSGYEQYF	TGTGCCAGCGCTGGTTCCGGGTACGAGCAGTACTTC
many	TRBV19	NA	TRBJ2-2	CASSIVGQDTGELFF	TGTGCCAGTAGTATAGTAGGGCAGGACACCGGGGAGCTGTTTTTT
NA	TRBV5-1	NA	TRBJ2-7	CASSLADGSSEQYF	TGCGCCAGCAGCTTGGCCGACGGCTCCTCCGAGCAGTACTTC
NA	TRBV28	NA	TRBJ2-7	CARSLEQRLLVEQYF	TGTGCCCGCAGTTTGGAACAAAGACTACTTGTGGAGCAGTACTTC
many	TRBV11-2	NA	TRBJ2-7	CASSAGTPEQYF	TGTGCCAGCAGCGCCGGGACACCGGAGCAGTACTTC
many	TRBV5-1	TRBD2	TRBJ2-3	CASSSTSGGALNTDTQYF	TGCGCCAGCAGCTCCACTAGCGGGGGGGCCCTGAACACAGATACGCAGTATTTT
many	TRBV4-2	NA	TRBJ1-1	CASSQPYWTENTEAFF	TGTGCCAGCAGCCAACCCTACTGGACTGAGAACACTGAAGCTTTCTTT
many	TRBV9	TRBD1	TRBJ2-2	CASSSQGARNTGELFF	TGTGCCAGCAGCTCACAGGGGGCGAGGAACACCGGGGAGCTGTTTTTT
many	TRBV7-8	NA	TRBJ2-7	CASSPDGPYEQYF	TGTGCCAGCAGCCCCGACGGTCCCTACGAGCAGTACTTC
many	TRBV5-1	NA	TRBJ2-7	CASREEIDYEQYF	TGCGCCAGCAGAGAGGAGATAGACTACGAGCAGTACTTC
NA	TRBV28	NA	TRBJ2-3	CATSSPRHEMTTDTQYF	TGTGCCACCAGTTCCCCCCGACACGAGATGACCACGGATACGCAGTATTTT
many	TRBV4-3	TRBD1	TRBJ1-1	CASSPYLQGAVNTEAFF	TGCGCCAGCAGCCCTTACCTACAGGGGGCAGTAAATACTGAAGCTTTCTTT
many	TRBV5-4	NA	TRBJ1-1	CASSLAEGVNEAFF	TGTGCCAGCAGCTTGGCCGAGGGGGTGAATGAAGCTTTCTTT
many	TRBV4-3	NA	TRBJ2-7	CASSQVPDPVHEQYF	TGCGCCAGCAGCCAAGTACCGGACCCAGTCCACGAGCAGTACTTC
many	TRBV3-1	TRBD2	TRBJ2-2	CASSQDLAGANTGELFF	TGTGCCAGCAGCCAAGATCTAGCGGGGGCCAACACCGGGGAGCTGTTTTTT
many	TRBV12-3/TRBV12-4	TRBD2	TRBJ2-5	CASSFQVGGETQYF	TGTGCCAGCAGTTTCCAGGTGGGAGGGGAGACCCAGTACTTC
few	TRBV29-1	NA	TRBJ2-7	CSVVKDSNSYEQYF	TGCAGCGTTGTGAAGGATTCGAACTCCTACGAGCAGTACTTC
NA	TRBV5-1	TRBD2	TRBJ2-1	CASSPAGGTYNEQFF	TGCGCCAGCAGCCCAGCGGGGGGCACCTACAATGAGCAGTTCTTC
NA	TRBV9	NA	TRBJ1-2	CASSPYTF	TGTGCCAGCAGCCCGTACACCTTC
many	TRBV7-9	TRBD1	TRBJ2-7	CASSSLFGQGVLSYEQYF	TGTGCCAGCAGCTCCCTTTTTGGACAGGGGGTCTTAAGCTACGAGCAGTACTTC
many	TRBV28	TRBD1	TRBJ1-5	CASSLGQGNQPQHF	TGTGCCAGCAGTCTGGGACAGGGCAATCAGCCCCAGCATTTT
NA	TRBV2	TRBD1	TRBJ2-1	CASREGTGGYNEQFF	TGTGCCAGCAGAGAGGGGACAGGGGGTTACAATGAGCAGTTCTTC
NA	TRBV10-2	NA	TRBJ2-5	CASSERGAAEQETQYF	TGCGCCAGCAGTGAGCGGGGGGCCGCGGAACAAGAGACCCAGTACTTC
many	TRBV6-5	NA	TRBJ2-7	CASSPGTSYYEQYF	TGTGCCAGCAGTCCTGGGACATCTTACTACGAGCAGTACTTC
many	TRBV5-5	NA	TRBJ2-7	CASSWVQGPYEQYF	TGTGCCAGCAGCTGGGTGCAGGGGCCCTACGAGCAGTACTTC
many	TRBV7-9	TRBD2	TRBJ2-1	CASSHTSGRAGEQFF	TGTGCCAGCAGCCATACTAGCGGGAGGGCCGGTGAGCAGTTCTTC
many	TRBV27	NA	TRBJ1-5	CASSPTFFQPQHF	TGTGCCAGCAGTCCAACGTTCTTCCAGCCCCAGCATTTT
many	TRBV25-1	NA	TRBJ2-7	CASSEVYEQYF	TGTGCCAGCAGTGAAGTGTACGAGCAGTACTTC
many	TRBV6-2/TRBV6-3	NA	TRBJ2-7	CASRGTFPPYEQYF	TGTGCCAGCAGAGGGACTTTTCCCCCCTACGAGCAGTACTTC
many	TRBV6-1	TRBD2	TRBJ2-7	CASSALREETYEQYF	TGTGCCAGCAGCGCCCTACGGGAGGAAACCTACGAGCAGTACTTC
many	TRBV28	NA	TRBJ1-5	CASSLGSRGPQHF	TGTGCCAGCAGTTTAGGGAGTAGGGGGCCCCAGCATTTT
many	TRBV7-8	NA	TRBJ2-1	CASSSGPNFFF	TGTGCCAGCAGCTCCGGTCCCAATTTCTTCTTC
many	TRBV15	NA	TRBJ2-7	CATSRDRVAYEQYF	TGTGCCACCAGCAGAGATAGAGTAGCGTACGAGCAGTACTTC
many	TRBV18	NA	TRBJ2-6	CASSPPIQISFSGANVLTF	TGTGCCAGCTCACCACCCATTCAAATTAGCTTCTCTGGGGCCAACGTCCTGACTTTC
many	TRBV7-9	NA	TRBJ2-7	CASSFGYSGVGYEQYF	TGTGCCAGCAGCTTCGGCTATTCAGGGGTCGGATACGAGCAGTACTTC